These 18 T cell receptor beta chains share one sample of origin, sequenced in a study of T cell responses to AZD1222 COVID-19 vaccine. TCRdb keeps only in-frame clones here, not all; method: immunoSEQ multiplex PCR. This sample yields 75,000 to 95,000 clones, of which about 85% are seen a single time; more than 4% belongs to the top ten. The input for sequencing was peripheral blood, taken 28 days after the second AZD1222 dose. All receptors derive from an adult who received the AZD1222 COVID-19 vaccine.

The chain recombines TRBV7-2 with TRBJ2-7; maybe TRBD1 (6 bases). This CDR3 comprises 14 residues. V lost 10 bases and J 3 bases, leaving 19 bases between the germline ends. Looked up from germline, CDR1 is SGHTA and CDR2 is FQGNSA. CDR3: CAIAVPPGHYEQYF. Here the CDR3 DNA reads TGTGCCATCGCAGTACCCCCGGGACACTACGAGCAGTACTTC.

V is TRBV30 and J is TRBJ2-7, with a weak D call TRBD2 (5 bases). The germline CDR1 and CDR2 sequences are GTSNPN and SVGIG (reference sequence). V was trimmed by 0 bases and J by 0 bases, leaving 15 bases between them. This CDR3 region has 16 residues. As DNA, the CDR3 is TGTGCCTGGAGTGTTTGGCGTGGGCGGGCCTCCTACGAGCAGTACTTC. Its protein is CAWSVWRGRASYEQYF.

The J gene is TRBJ1-1, the V gene TRBV5-1; 10 bases are shared with TRBD1. This CDR3 spans 17 amino acids. V lost 0 bases and J lost 4; bases outside the gene matches: 9. Germline V gene sequence: CDR1 SGHRS, CDR2 YFSETQ. The CDR3: CASSLEDRGLWGTEAFF. The CDR3 region has the DNA TGCGCCAGCAGCTTGGAAGACAGGGGGCTCTGGGGCACTGAAGCTTTCTTT.

DNA for the CDR3: TGTGCCACCAGCAGAGTAGTAGGTGGGTGGGGCTCCTACAATGAGCAGTTCTTC. Amino acids: CATSRVVGGWGSYNEQFF. This chain links TRBV15 with TRBJ2-1; unclear D gene. Trimming pared 1 base from V and 0 bases from J, leaving 16 bases between. Germline assignment: CDR1 LNHNV and CDR2 YYDKDF (reference sequence). The CDR3 extends over 18 amino acids.

The genes are TRBV7-2 and TRBJ2-1; D is possibly TRBD1 (5 bases). This CDR3 contains 15 residues. The V gene's germline CDR1 is SGHTA and CDR2 FQGNSA. V lost 5 bases and J lost 4, with 15 bases in between. The CDR3 sequence is CASSTAGSVYNEQFF. CDR3 nucleotide sequence: TGTGCCAGCAGCACCGCAGGGTCAGTTTACAATGAGCAGTTCTTC.

This clone was detected only once. The CDR3 is CASSVSTGRGPNEQFF. CDR3 DNA sequence: TGCGCCAGCAGTGTTTCTACGGGCAGGGGGCCCAATGAGCAGTTCTTC. V and J are TRBV10-1 and TRBJ2-1; 8 nucleotides agree with TRBD1. This CDR3 has 16 amino acids. V shed 4 bases and J 6 bases; nucleotides not matched to a gene: 11. CDR1 and CDR2 (germline): WNHNN, SYGVQD (reference sequence).

This clone was seen a handful of times. CDR3 sequence reads: CASSGGPLSSGNTIYF. The CDR3 DNA reads TGTGCCAGTAGCGGGGGGCCTCTGAGCTCTGGAAACACCATATATTTT. This rearrangement joins TRBV19 to TRBJ1-3; TRBD1 might be the D (6 bases). Germline values: CDR1 LNHDA, CDR2 SQIVND (reference sequence). The CDR3 extends over 16 amino acids. V gave up 6 bases and J gave up 0 bases, with 15 bases separating them.

This clone was detected a few times. The gene calls are TRBV2 and TRBJ2-3; possible D gene TRBD2, 6 bases. CDR1 is SNHLY, CDR2 FYNNEI, per germline. Trimming left V 7 bases short and J 6 bases short, with 14 bases between. The CDR3 is 13 residues long. In DNA form, the CDR3 reads TGTGCCAGCAACCCCGATCGGGGGGATACGCAGTATTTT. Amino acids: CASNPDRGDTQYF. The whole variable domain, filled in from reference TRBV2 and TRBJ2-3, reads EPEVTQTPSHQVTQMGQEVILRCVPISNHLYFYWYRQILGQKVEFLVSFYNNEISEKSEIFDDQFSVERPDGSNFTLKIRSTKLEDSAMYFCASNPDRGDTQYFGPGTRLTVL.

V and J are TRBV5-1 and TRBJ2-1; no clear D gene. Trimming removed 5 bases at V and 10 bases at J, with 10 bases between. The CDR3 length is 11 residues. In germline, CDR1 is SGHRS, CDR2 YFSETQ. The CDR3 nucleotides read TGCGCCAGCAGTCGCCTCGGGGAGCAGTTCTTC. It codes for CASSRLGEQFF.

The chain carries TRBV27 and TRBJ1-2; D ambiguous. The V end lost 3 bases, the J end lost 3 bases, and 11 bases lay between the germline ends. Germline CDR1 is MNHEY and CDR2 is SMNVEV (reference sequence). This CDR3 is built from 14 residues. The CDR3 coding sequence is TGTGCCAGCAGTTTGGGCAGTACGGACTATGGCTACACCTTC. This translates into CASSLGSTDYGYTF.

This chain uses TRBV10-2 with TRBJ2-6, with D perhaps assigned TRBD1 or TRBD2 (5 bases each). The V end lost 8 bases, the J end lost 4 bases, and 9 bases lay between the germline ends. The CDR3 totals 13 residues. Germline values: CDR1 WSHSY, CDR2 SAAADI. The CDR3 DNA is TGCGCCAGCGAGGGGTCCGGGGCCAACGTCCTGACTTTC. This gives the protein CASEGSGANVLTF.

This sequence joins TRBV2 and TRBJ1-2; the D gene is possibly TRBD1 (5 bases). The CDR3 runs to 14 residues. Germline V CDR1 and CDR2: SNHLY, FYNNEI. Trimming cost V 6 bases and J 3 bases, with 14 bases left between them. In nucleotides, the CDR3 is TGTGCCAGCAGCCCCCAGGGTATGGACTATGGCTACACCTTC. Residues: CASSPQGMDYGYTF.

This rearrangement joins TRBV7-9 to TRBJ2-1; 7 nucleotides agree with TRBD2. CDR3 length: 15 residues. With 5 bases clipped from V and 9 bases from J, the junction kept 13 bases outside the gene matches. Germline CDR1 reads SEHNR; CDR2 reads FQNEAQ (reference sequence). The CDR3: CASSPGGGGSGEQFF. The DNA of the CDR3 is TGTGCCAGCAGCCCGGGTGGGGGGGGATCCGGTGAGCAGTTCTTC.

This clone came up a few times. The V call is TRBV4-3, the J call TRBJ2-5; 10 bases are shared with TRBD2. The CDR3 covers 14 residues. Looked up from germline, CDR1 is LGHNA and CDR2 is YSLEER. V gave up 3 bases and J gave up 3 bases; unmatched junction bases: 1. CDR3 sequence reads: CASSHGLAEETQYF. The CDR3 coding sequence is TGCGCCAGCAGCCACGGACTAGCGGAAGAGACCCAGTACTTC.

This clone was seen just once. The chain uses TRBV19 and TRBJ1-4; TRBD1 matches at 7 bases. The ends lost 5 bases at V and 2 bases at J; junction bases unmatched: 17. This CDR3 has 19 residues. Germline V gives CDR1 LNHDA, CDR2 SQIVND (reference sequence). The CDR3 coding sequence is TGTGCCAGTAGTCCTATACTACGGTCCAGGGGGAAGACTAATGAAAAACTGTTTTTT. Its translation is CASSPILRSRGKTNEKLFF.

For the CDR3, the DNA is TGTGCCAGCAGTCCCCGGACAGGGATGCTCCAATATGGCTACACCTTC. Translation gives CASSPRTGMLQYGYTF. The chain uses TRBV7-9 and TRBJ1-2, with 8 bases fitting TRBD1. The CDR3 length is 16 residues. V shed 6 bases and J 5 bases; nucleotides not matched to a gene: 14. CDR1 and CDR2 (germline): SEHNR, FQNEAQ (reference sequence).

This chain joins TRBV11-2 and TRBJ1-4; D is unclear. The CDR3 loop spans 14 amino acids. Per germline, CDR1 SGHAT and CDR2 FQNNGV. The V and J ends lost 1 base and 4 bases respectively, with 7 bases between them. The CDR3 sequence is CASSLGGDNEKLFF. The CDR3 bases are TGTGCCAGCAGCTTAGGCGGAGATAATGAAAAACTGTTTTTT. The complete variable domain, with remaining parts taken from reference TRBV11-2 and TRBJ1-4, reads EAGVAQSPRYKIIEKRQSVAFWCNPISGHATLYWYQQILGQGPKLLIQFQNNGVVDDSQLPKDRFSAERLKGVDSTLKIQPAKLEDSAVYLCASSLGGDNEKLFFGSGTQLSVL.

The V call is TRBV2, the J call TRBJ2-3; TRBD2 agrees at 10 bases. Germline CDR1 is SNHLY and CDR2 is FYNNEI. This CDR3 is 14 amino acids long. The junction had 8 bases not matched to a gene; V was cut back by 8 bases and J by 6 bases. In DNA form, the CDR3 reads TGTGCCAGCGAGGGACTAGCGCGTGGGGATACGCAGTATTTT. Translating gives CASEGLARGDTQYF.